This passage covers 6 T cell receptor beta chains from one sample sequenced in a study of OX40 agonist ivuxolimab in advanced cancers. The protocol was immunoSEQ multiplex PCR, while the TCRdb copy is restricted to in-frame clones and leaves out a portion. The sample contains under 75,000 clones, 84% of which appear only once. This specimen was CD4+ or CD8+ T cells sorted from blood, taken in a trial of the OX40 agonist ivuxolimab. The receptors derive from an adult with an advanced solid tumor such as melanoma, head and neck, liver or kidney cancer.

The rearrangement uses TRBV28 and TRBJ1-2; the D is unclear. The CDR3 consists of 13 residues. The germline V and J ends were trimmed by 7 bases and 1 base, with 10 bases remaining between them. Germline V gene data show CDR1 as MDHEN and CDR2 as SYDVKM. The DNA for the CDR3 is TGTGCCAGCACCCCATCCCGTAACTATGGCTACACCTTC. Amino acids: CASTPSRNYGYTF.

This chain joins TRBV6-4 and TRBJ2-2; no clear D. The V end lost 2 bases, the J end lost 2 bases, and 12 bases lay between the germline ends. This CDR3 contains 16 residues. CDR1 and CDR2 from the germline V gene are MRHNA and SNTAGT. The CDR3 nucleotides are TGTGCCAGCAGTGACATCGGCGACCCTAACACCGGGGAGCTGTTTTTT. The encoded protein is CASSDIGDPNTGELFF.

V is TRBV7-8 and J is TRBJ2-3; possible D gene TRBD2, 7 bases. V was pared by 1 base and J by 2 bases, with 16 bases between. Germline V gives CDR1 SGHVS, CDR2 FQNEAQ. This CDR3 is 17 amino acids long. The CDR3, as DNA: TGTGCCAGCAGCTTAGGCCTCGGGGGGCCGGTCACAGATACGCAGTATTTT. Its translation is CASSLGLGGPVTDTQYF.

The genes are TRBV7-2 and TRBJ1-2; D remains ambiguous. Germline V CDR1 and CDR2: SGHTA, FQGNSA. Trimming shortened V by 1 base and J by 5 bases, and 11 bases separated the two germline ends. This CDR3 spans 14 amino acids. Here the CDR3 DNA reads TGTGCCAGCAGCTTAGTTGAGACGGCGTATGGCTACACCTTC. Its translation is CASSLVETAYGYTF.

The rearrangement joins TRBV5-6 to TRBJ1-6; TRBD1 matches 11 bases. V gave up 5 bases and J gave up 10 bases; unmatched junction bases: 5. The germline CDR1 and CDR2 sequences are SGHDT and YYEEEE. This CDR3 has 14 amino acids. The CDR3 DNA sequence: TGTGCCAGCAGGTGGGGGACAGGGGGATCACCCCTCCACTTT. Translated, it gives CASRWGTGGSPLHF.

This clone has just one count. This chain joins TRBV6-6 and TRBJ2-4; D is uncertain. V lost 5 bases, J lost 0 bases, and 11 bases lay in between. Germline CDR1 and CDR2: MNHNY and SVGAGI (reference sequence). The CDR3 length is 15 residues. The CDR3, as DNA: TGTGCCAGCAGTAATCCAAGGGAAGCCAAAAACATTCAGTACTTC. Translated: CASSNPREAKNIQYF.